This T cell receptor beta chain is drawn from a study of cytomegalovirus exposure and HLA in healthy donors. Study-level results: Some public TCRs appeared in many individuals, while most sequences were rare. Under in vitro conditions, a few CMV-associated chains were confirmed as specific for CMV antigens. The study listed under 200 cytomegalovirus-associated TCR beta chains.

TCRdb's table, derived via immunoSEQ multiplex PCR, lists solely in-frame clones and lacks some. Here the sample spans roughly 130,000 clones, roughly nine tenths being singletons. The junction had 2 bases not matched to a gene; V was cut back by 3 bases and J by 5 bases. Germline V gives CDR1 SGHTA, CDR2 FQGNSA. This CDR3 region has 14 residues. Worth noting for this clone: The antigen remains undetermined.

Sequenced sample: PBMCs. The clonotype originates from a man between 18 and 35 years old in good health and CMV-seronegative. V and J are TRBV7-2 and TRBJ1-4; 8 positions match TRBD1. CDR3 sequence reads: CASSFDRGNEKLFF. The CDR3 region has the DNA TGTGCCAGCAGCTTCGACAGGGGCAATGAAAAACTGTTTTTT.